This T cell receptor (beta chain) was observed in a study of CD8 T cells in ankylosing spondylitis. V lost 6 bases and J 0 bases, leaving 15 bases between the germline ends. CDR1 is MNHEY, CDR2 SVGEGT, per germline. CDR3 size: 15 residues. This clonotype showed up just a few times. Its antigen is as yet unknown. Study outcomes and limitations: A motif in TCR beta, a set of about 8 highly homologous variants, appeared characteristic of ankylosing spondylitis blood.

TCRdb reanalysed the 5' RACE reads using MiXCR and keeps one entry per CDR3 protein. Of 650,000 to 800,000 distinct CDR3 sequences detected, about 20% appear once; the ten largest clones hold 19%. The rearrangement uses TRBV6-2 or TRBV6-3 and TRBJ2-7; a weak D match, TRBD1 (6 bases). This receptor was identified in a male donor with ankylosing spondylitis. Specimen: blood, either unsorted or a sorted T cell fraction (not recorded which). CDR3 DNA: TGTGCCAGCAGGAAGGACAGCCTGAGCTCCTACGAGCAGTACTTC. Protein product: CASRKDSLSSYEQYF.